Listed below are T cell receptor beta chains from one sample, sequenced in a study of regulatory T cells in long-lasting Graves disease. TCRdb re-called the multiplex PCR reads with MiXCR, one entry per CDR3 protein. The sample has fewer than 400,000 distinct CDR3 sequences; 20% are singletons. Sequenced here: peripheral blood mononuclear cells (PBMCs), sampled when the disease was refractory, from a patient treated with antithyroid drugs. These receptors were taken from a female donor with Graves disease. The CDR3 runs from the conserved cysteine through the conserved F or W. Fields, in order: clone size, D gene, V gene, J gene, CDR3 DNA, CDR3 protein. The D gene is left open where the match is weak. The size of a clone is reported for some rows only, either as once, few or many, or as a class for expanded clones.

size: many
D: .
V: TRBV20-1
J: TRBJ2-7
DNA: TGCAGTGCTAGAGATCAACTAGACGAGCAGTACTTC
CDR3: CSARDQLDEQYF

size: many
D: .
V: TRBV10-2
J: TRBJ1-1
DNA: TGCGCCAGCAGTGAGTCGAACTGGGGCAGGCCACTGACTGAAGCTTTCTTT
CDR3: CASSESNWGRPLTEAFF

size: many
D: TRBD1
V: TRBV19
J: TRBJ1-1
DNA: TGTGCCAGTAGCGGGCGACAGGGAGACACTGAAGCTTTCTTT
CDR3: CASSGRQGDTEAFF

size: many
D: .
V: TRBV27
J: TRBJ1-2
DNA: TGTGCCAGCAGTCTCGACAGCCGTGGGGGCTATGGCTACACCTTC
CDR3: CASSLDSRGGYGYTF

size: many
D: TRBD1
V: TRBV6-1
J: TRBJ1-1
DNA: TGTGCCAGCAGTGTTAAGGGGGCGAGGACTGAAGCTTTCTTT
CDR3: CASSVKGARTEAFF

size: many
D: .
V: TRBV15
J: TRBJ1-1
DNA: TGTGCCACCAGCAGAGACAGGAACACTGAAGCTTTCTTT
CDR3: CATSRDRNTEAFF

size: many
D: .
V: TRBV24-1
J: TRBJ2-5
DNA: TGTGCCACCAGTGATTATACAGGCCAAGAGACCCAGTACTTC
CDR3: CATSDYTGQETQYF

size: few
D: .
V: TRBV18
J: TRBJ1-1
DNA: TGTGCCAGCTCACCCCCCCAGGCTCCGATACAAGCTTTCTTT
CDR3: CASSPPQAPIQAFF

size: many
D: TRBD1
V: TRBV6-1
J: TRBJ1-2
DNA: TGTGCCAGCAGTGAAGGGACAGGGGGACACTATGGCTACACCTTC
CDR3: CASSEGTGGHYGYTF

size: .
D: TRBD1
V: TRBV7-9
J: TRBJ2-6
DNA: TGTGCCAGCAGTTCCGGGACAGGGCTCGCTGGGGCCAACGTCCTGACTTTC
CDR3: CASSSGTGLAGANVLTF

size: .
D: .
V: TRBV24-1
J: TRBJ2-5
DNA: TGTGCCACCAGTGATTTATCGGGGGTTCAAGAGACCCAGTACTTC
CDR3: CATSDLSGVQETQYF

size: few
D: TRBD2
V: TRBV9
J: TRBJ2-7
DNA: TGTGCCAGCAGCGTAGCTGAGACTAGCGGGAGCTACGAGCAGTACTTC
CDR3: CASSVAETSGSYEQYF

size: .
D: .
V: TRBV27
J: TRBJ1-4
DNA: TGTGCCAGCAGTCAATCGGACGGTAGGGAACTGTTTTTT
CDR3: CASSQSDGRELFF

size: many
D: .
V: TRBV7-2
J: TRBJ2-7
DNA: TGTGCCAGCAGCTTAGGTCCAGGGGCGGACTACGAGCAGTACTTC
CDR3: CASSLGPGADYEQYF

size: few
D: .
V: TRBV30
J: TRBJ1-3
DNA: TGTGCCTGGAAGCGGACTACTTCTGGAAACACCATATATTTT
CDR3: CAWKRTTSGNTIYF

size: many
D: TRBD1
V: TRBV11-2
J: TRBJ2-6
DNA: TGTGCCAGCAGCTCTGTCGCAGGGGGAGCTGGGGCCAACGTCCTGACTTTC
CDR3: CASSSVAGGAGANVLTF

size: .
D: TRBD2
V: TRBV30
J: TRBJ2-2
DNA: TGTGCCTGGAGCCGGACTAGCACCGGGGAGCTGTTTTTT
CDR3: CAWSRTSTGELFF

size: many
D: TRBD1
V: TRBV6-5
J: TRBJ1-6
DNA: TGTGCCAGCAGTTACCAAACAGGGGGCTATTCACCCCTCCACTTT
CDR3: CASSYQTGGYSPLHF

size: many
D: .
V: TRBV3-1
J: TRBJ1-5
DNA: TGTGCCAGCAGCCAAGATGGGGTAGGGAAACAGCCCCAGCATTTT
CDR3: CASSQDGVGKQPQHF

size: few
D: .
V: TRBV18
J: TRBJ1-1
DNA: TGTGCCAGCTCACCAGTCAGGGAAGGGGCTTTCTTT
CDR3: CASSPVREGAFF

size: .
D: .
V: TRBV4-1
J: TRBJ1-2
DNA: TGCGCCAGCAGCCAAGAGGTTGGACGGCCGAACTATGGCTACACCTTC
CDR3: CASSQEVGRPNYGYTF

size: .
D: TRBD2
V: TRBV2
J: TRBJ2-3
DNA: TGTGCCAGCTTGGCGGGAGGGTCTGCAGATACGCAGTATTTT
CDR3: CASLAGGSADTQYF

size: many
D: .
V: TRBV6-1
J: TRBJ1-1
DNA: TGTGCCAGCAGGACGGTGAACACTGAAGCTTTCTTT
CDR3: CASRTVNTEAFF

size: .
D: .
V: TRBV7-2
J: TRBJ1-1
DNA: TGTGCCAGCAGCTTTCCTGGGATGGCTGAAGCTTTCTTT
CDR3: CASSFPGMAEAFF

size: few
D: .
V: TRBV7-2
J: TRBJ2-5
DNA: TGTGCCAGCAGCTTAGGAACAGGGCGAGAGACCCCGTACTTC
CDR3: CASSLGTGRETPYF

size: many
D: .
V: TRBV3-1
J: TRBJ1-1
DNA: TGTGCCAGCAGCCAAGTTAACAAAAAAGCTTTCTTT
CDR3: CASSQVNKKAFF

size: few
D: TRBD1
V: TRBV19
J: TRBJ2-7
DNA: TGTGCCAGACCGGACAGGGGGCGAGGGGAGCAGTACTTC
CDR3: CARPDRGRGEQYF

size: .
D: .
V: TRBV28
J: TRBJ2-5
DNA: TGTGCCAGCAGCGGGACTTTCCTCCAAGAGACCCAGTACTTC
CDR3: CASSGTFLQETQYF

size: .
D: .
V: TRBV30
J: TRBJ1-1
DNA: TGTGCCTGGAGTAGAGCTTTACAGGCTGAAGCTTTCTTT
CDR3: CAWSRALQAEAFF

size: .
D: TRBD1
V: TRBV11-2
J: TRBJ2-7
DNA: TGTGCCAGCAGACCTCTACAGGGGGCCTTCTCCTACGAGCAGTACTTC
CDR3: CASRPLQGAFSYEQYF

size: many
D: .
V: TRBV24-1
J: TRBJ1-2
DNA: TGTGCCACCAGTGCCGGGGGCAGTGGCTACACCTTC
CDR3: CATSAGGSGYTF

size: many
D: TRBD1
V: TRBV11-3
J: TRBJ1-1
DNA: TGTGCCAGCAGCGCCCGGACAGGGATGAACACTGAAGCTTTCTTT
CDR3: CASSARTGMNTEAFF

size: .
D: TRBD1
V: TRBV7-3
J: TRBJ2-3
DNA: TGTGCCAGCAGCTTATTCCCCCAGGTATCGCCGACAGGGAGAGCGGATACGCAGTATTTT
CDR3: CASSLFPQVSPTGRADTQYF

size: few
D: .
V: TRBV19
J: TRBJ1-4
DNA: TGTGCCAGTAGTATAGATGGGGGAGGGAATGAAAAACTGTTTTTT
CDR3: CASSIDGGGNEKLFF

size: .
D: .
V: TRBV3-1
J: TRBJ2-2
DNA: TGTGCCAGCAGCCAAGGTTGGGGCGGGGAGCTGTTTTTT
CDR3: CASSQGWGGELFF

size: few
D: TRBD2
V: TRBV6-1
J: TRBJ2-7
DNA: TGTGCCAGCAGCCCTACTAGCGTGTACGAGCAGTACTTC
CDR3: CASSPTSVYEQYF

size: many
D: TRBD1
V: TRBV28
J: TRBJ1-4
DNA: TGTGCCACCCACTGGGTGGTGGACAGGGTCGAAAAACTGTTTTTT
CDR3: CATHWVVDRVEKLFF

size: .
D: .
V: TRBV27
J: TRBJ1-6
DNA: TGTGCCAGCAGTCATAAGAGCACGGGCCATAATTCACCCCTCCACTTT
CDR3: CASSHKSTGHNSPLHF

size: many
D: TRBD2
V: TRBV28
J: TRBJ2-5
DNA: TGTGCCAGCAGTTCCCCAACTAGCGGCGGAGAGACCCAGTACTTC
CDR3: CASSSPTSGGETQYF

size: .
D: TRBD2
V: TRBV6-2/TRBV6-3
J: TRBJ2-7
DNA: TGTGCCAGCAGACCCGGACTAGCGGGGGACTACGAGCAGTACTTC
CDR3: CASRPGLAGDYEQYF